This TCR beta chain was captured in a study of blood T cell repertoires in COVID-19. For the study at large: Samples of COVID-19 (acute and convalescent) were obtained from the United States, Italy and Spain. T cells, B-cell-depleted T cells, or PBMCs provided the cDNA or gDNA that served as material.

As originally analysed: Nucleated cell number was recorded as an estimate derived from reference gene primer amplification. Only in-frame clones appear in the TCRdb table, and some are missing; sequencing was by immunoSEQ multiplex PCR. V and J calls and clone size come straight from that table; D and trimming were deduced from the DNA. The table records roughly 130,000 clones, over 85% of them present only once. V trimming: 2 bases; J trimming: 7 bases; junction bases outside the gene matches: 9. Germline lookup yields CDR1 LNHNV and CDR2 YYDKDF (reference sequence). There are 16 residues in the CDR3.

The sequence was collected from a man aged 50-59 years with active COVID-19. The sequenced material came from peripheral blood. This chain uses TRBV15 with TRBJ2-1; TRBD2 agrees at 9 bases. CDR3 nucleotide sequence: TGTGCCACCAGCAGAATAAATAGCGGGAGTTGGAATGAGCAGTTCTTC. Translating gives CATSRINSGSWNEQFF.